The clone carrying this TCR beta chain was recorded a few times. Its matching antigen is unknown. This entry is derived from a study of early T cells in non-severe SARS-CoV-2 infection. Study at large: Sequencing of bulk RNA from unsorted whole blood was done, without chain pairing.

As part of library construction, unique molecular identifiers were attached to individual cDNA molecules. MiXCR, applied by TCRdb to the 5' RACE reads, yields one record per CDR3 protein. The sample includes roughly 50,000 distinct CDR3 sequences, about 7.7% of them seen just once. Findings and limits, study-wide: Private and CD4 specificities were missed by VDJdb matching, which favored anti-spike CD8 responses.

With 3 bases removed from V and 0 bases from J, the gap between germline ends came to 7 bases. Germline V CDR1 and CDR2: SQVTM, ANQGSEA. CDR3 length: 13 residues. This chain links TRBV29-1 with TRBJ2-3; the D call may be TRBD1 or TRBD2 (5 bases each). The sample here was whole blood, taken at baseline. This clonotype was sampled from an adult who was a healthcare worker with PCR-confirmed SARS-CoV-2 infection or an uninfected control (not recorded which). The DNA for the CDR3 is TGCAGCGTTGACCGGGACAGCACAGATACGCAGTATTTT. Its protein is CSVDRDSTDTQYF.